These 31 T cell receptor beta chains were sequenced from one sample in a study of blood T cells in healthy people across ages. A second PCR, run for roughly 7 to 11 cycles, used a sample-barcoded 5' primer plus a J-beta primer mix. TCRdb reprocessed the 5' RACE reads via MiXCR and lists one record per CDR3 protein. The sample lists 1.5 million or so distinct CDR3 sequences; about 42% were seen once. Sequencing used blood. The source of these receptors is a young woman in good health.

This clonotype was detected only a few times. The CDR3 protein is CASSRGRTYGYTF. The DNA of the CDR3 is TGTGCCAGCAGCAGGGGCAGGACCTATGGCTACACCTTC. This sequence joins TRBV25-1 and TRBJ1-2, with a weak D call TRBD1 (6 bases). This CDR3 has 13 amino acids. CDR1 and CDR2 from the germline V gene are MGHDK and SYGVNS. With 6 bases removed from V and 4 bases from J, the gap between germline ends came to 12 bases.

The chain employs TRBV2 and TRBJ1-5; possible D gene TRBD1, 5 bases. This CDR3 is 14 amino acids long. CDR1 and CDR2 from the germline V gene are SNHLY and FYNNEI. Trimming left V 3 bases short and J 6 bases short, with 12 bases between. The CDR3 protein is CASSDVRGVQPQHF. The CDR3 bases are TGTGCCAGCAGTGACGTAAGAGGGGTTCAGCCCCAGCATTTT. Drawing the rest from reference TRBV2 and TRBJ1-5, the complete variable domain is EPEVTQTPSHQVTQMGQEVILRCVPISNHLYFYWYRQILGQKVEFLVSFYNNEISEKSEIFDDQFSVERPDGSNFTLKIRSTKLEDSAMYFCASSDVRGVQPQHFGDGTRLSIL.

This clonotype was detected a few times. The chain is built from TRBV12-5 and TRBJ2-1, with D tentatively TRBD2 (5 bases). CDR3 length equals 13 residues. V lost 4 bases, J lost 11 bases, and 15 bases lay in between. Germline CDR1 is LGHNT and CDR2 is FRNRAP. CDR3 sequence: CASGWVEGSKQFF. The CDR3 nucleotides are TGTGCTAGTGGTTGGGTAGAGGGTAGCAAGCAGTTCTTC.

A few counts support this clonotype. This chain uses TRBV6-5 with TRBJ2-3; tentatively, D is TRBD2 (6 bases). The CDR3 covers 15 residues. V shed 2 bases and J shed 0 bases, with 9 bases lying between them. Germline V lookup: CDR1 MNHEY, CDR2 SVGAGI. The chain's CDR3 is CASSYAGYSTDTQYF. The CDR3 nucleotides read TGTGCCAGCAGTTACGCGGGGTATAGCACAGATACGCAGTATTTT.

This clonotype was detected a few times. The rearrangement joins TRBV6-6 to TRBJ1-4; D is perhaps TRBD1 (6 bases). In germline, CDR1 is MNHNY, CDR2 SVGAGI (reference sequence). Deletions cut 7 bases from V and 5 bases from J, with 14 bases between. The length of the CDR3 is 14 residues. The CDR3 loop reads CASILGGQNEKLFF. CDR3 bases: TGTGCCAGCATATTAGGGGGACAAAATGAAAAACTGTTTTTT.

This clonotype was counted a few times. V is TRBV10-3 and J is TRBJ2-1; 7 bases are a match to TRBD2. Germline lookup yields CDR1 ENHRY and CDR2 SYGVKD. Trimming removed 3 bases from V and 3 bases from J; junction bases left unmatched: 5. This CDR3 is 15 amino acids long. The CDR3 here is CAISDLAGDYNEQFF. CDR3 DNA sequence: TGTGCCATCAGTGATCTGGCGGGAGACTACAATGAGCAGTTCTTC.

The chain joins TRBV7-2 to TRBJ1-1; D may be TRBD1 (5 bases). The V and J ends lost 0 bases and 5 bases respectively, with 19 bases between them. There are 17 residues in the CDR3. Germline V gene data show CDR1 as SGHTA and CDR2 as FQGNSA. The CDR3 is CASSLAAGTGLGTEAFF. CDR3 in DNA: TGTGCCAGCAGCTTAGCGGCTGGGACGGGATTAGGGACTGAAGCTTTCTTT.

The chain joins TRBV10-3 to TRBJ2-7, with 7 bases identical to TRBD1. CDR1 ENHRY and CDR2 SYGVKD come from the germline V gene. J lost 0 bases, V lost 0 bases, and 2 bases had no gene match. The CDR3 totals 15 residues. The CDR3, as DNA: TGTGCCATCAGTGAGTCCTGGGACAGCTCCTACGAGCAGTACTTC. Translated, it gives CAISESWDSSYEQYF.

CDR3 DNA: TGCAGCGTTGAAGAGGGGTGGACAGCATATGGCTACACCTTC. Its translation: CSVEEGWTAYGYTF. The V and J genes are TRBV29-1 and TRBJ1-2, with a tentative D call TRBD1 (6 bases). There are 14 residues in the CDR3. The germline V gene encodes CDR1 SQVTM and CDR2 ANQGSEA. Trimming took 0 bases from V and 5 from J, leaving 13 bases between them.

The chain links TRBV5-1 to TRBJ2-3; D gene uncertain. This CDR3 spans 13 amino acids. CDR1 and CDR2 from the germline V gene are SGHRS and YFSETQ. V lost 4 bases, J lost 5 bases, and 11 bases lay in between. This chain's CDR3 is CASSLRVGDTQYF. CDR3 coding DNA: TGCGCCAGCAGCCTCCGGGTCGGAGATACGCAGTATTTT.

This chain uses TRBV5-1 with TRBJ2-4, with 11 bases lining up with TRBD2. The DNA end favors TRBJ2-7, so the J call may be wrong. Germline CDR1 SGHRS, CDR2 YFSETQ. There are 14 residues in the CDR3. The CDR3, as DNA: TGCGCCAGCAGCGAGACTAGCGGGATGTACGAGCAGTACTTC. As protein: CASSETSGMYEQYF.

This clonotype has a handful of counts. This rearrangement joins TRBV7-9 to TRBJ2-7, with D possibly being TRBD1 or TRBD2 (5 bases each). Trimming pared 5 bases from V and 3 bases from J, leaving 17 bases between. In germline, CDR1 is SEHNR, CDR2 FQNEAQ (reference sequence). The CDR3 covers 15 residues. The CDR3, as DNA: TGTGCCAGCAGCCCCGGACTGTCCCAGGGCTACGAGCAGTACTTC. This gives the protein CASSPGLSQGYEQYF.

Only a few counts were recorded for this clonotype. The rearrangement links TRBV28 to TRBJ2-3; 9 bases are shared with TRBD1. The CDR3 covers 16 residues. Germline-derived CDR1 and CDR2 are MDHEN and SYDVKM. V shed 5 bases and J 2 bases; nucleotides not matched to a gene: 8. CDR3 in DNA: TGTGCCAGCAGTCCGAAACAGGGGGCGTCCACAGATACGCAGTATTTT. This encodes CASSPKQGASTDTQYF. The full variable domain, completed using reference TRBV28 and TRBJ2-3, is DVKVTQSSRYLVKRTGEKVFLECVQDMDHENMFWYRQDPGLGLRLIYFSYDVKMKEKGDIPEGYSVSREKKERFSLILESASTNQTSMYLCASSPKQGASTDTQYFGPGTRLTVL.

J is TRBJ2-1 and V is TRBV5-1; 8 bases are a match to TRBD2. The CDR3 runs to 16 residues. The germline gives CDR1 SGHRS, CDR2 YFSETQ. V shed 2 bases and J 4 bases; nucleotides not matched to a gene: 8. The CDR3 reads CASSFEFLAGYNEQFF. The CDR3 region has the DNA TGCGCCAGCAGCTTTGAGTTCCTAGCGGGTTACAATGAGCAGTTCTTC.

This chain links TRBV3-1 with TRBJ2-6; D not certain. V was clipped by 1 base and J by 0 bases, with 7 bases between them. The CDR3 loop spans 16 amino acids. Looked up from germline, CDR1 is LGHDT and CDR2 is YNNKEL (reference sequence). CDR3 bases: TGTGCCAGCAGCCAAGTGTGGGGCTCTGGGGCCAACGTCCTGACTTTC. It specifies CASSQVWGSGANVLTF.

This clonotype has a handful of counts. The DNA for the CDR3 is TGTGCCAGCAGTAGCCTGACAGGGGTCTATAGCAATCAGCCCCAGCATTTT. Translation: CASSSLTGVYSNQPQHF. This sequence joins TRBV6-2 or TRBV6-3 and TRBJ1-5, with 8 bases identical to TRBD1. V trimming: 5 bases; J trimming: 0 bases; junction bases outside the gene matches: 9. This CDR3 contains 17 residues. Germline CDR1 MNHEY, CDR2 SVGEGT.

Here the CDR3 DNA reads TGCAGTGCTAGGGGTACGTGGGACGAGCAGTACTTC. This translates into CSARGTWDEQYF. The chain combines TRBV20-1 with TRBJ2-7, with D unclear. With 3 bases removed from V and 5 bases from J, the gap between germline ends came to 11 bases. CDR1 is DFQATT, CDR2 SNEGSKA, per germline (reference sequence). This CDR3 contains 12 residues.

The gene calls are TRBV6-2 or TRBV6-3 and TRBJ2-4, with D tentatively TRBD2 (6 bases). The germline CDR1 and CDR2 sequences are MNHEY and SVGEGT. The V end was cut by 10 bases, the J end by 1 base, with 11 bases between. There are 13 residues in the CDR3. The CDR3 sequence is CATSREAKNIQYF. In DNA, the CDR3 is TGTGCCACTAGCCGGGAGGCCAAAAACATTCAGTACTTC.

The chain links TRBV2 to TRBJ2-1; TRBD2 matches at 7 bases. CDR1 and CDR2 from the germline V gene are SNHLY and FYNNEI. The CDR3 contains 13 residues. Trimming at V came to 6 bases and at J to 3 bases, leaving 2 bases not matched to a gene. The CDR3 DNA is TGTGCCAGCAGCAGCGGGATCTACAATGAGCAGTTCTTC. As protein: CASSSGIYNEQFF.

The chain uses TRBV9 and TRBJ2-1, with TRBD2 as a possible D gene (5 bases). This CDR3 contains 13 residues. Trimming cost V 4 bases and J 8 bases, with 13 bases left between them. In germline, CDR1 is SGDLS, CDR2 YYNGEE. CDR3 nucleotide sequence: TGTGCCAGCAGCACGTTACTAGTGGATGAGCAGTTCTTC. It encodes CASSTLLVDEQFF. The variable domain in full, with the rest retrieved from reference TRBV9 and TRBJ2-1, is DSGVTQTPKHLITATGQRVTLRCSPRSGDLSVYWYQQSLDQGLQFLIQYYNGEERAKGNILERFSAQQFPDLHSELNLSSLELGDSALYFCASSTLLVDEQFFGPGTRLTVL.

The chain employs TRBV11-2 and TRBJ2-1, with 10 nucleotides matching TRBD2. Germline CDR1 SGHAT, CDR2 FQNNGV. Germline trimming cut 5 bases from V and 15 bases from J; bases unmatched to any gene: 10. This CDR3 is built from 13 residues. The CDR3 loop reads CASSELAGRRGFF. CDR3 sequence (DNA): TGTGCCAGCAGCGAACTAGCGGGAAGGAGAGGGTTCTTC.

The chain joins TRBV27 to TRBJ1-1; D not resolved. The CDR3 has 16 amino acids. The V gene lost 7 bases and the J gene lost 2 bases, with 20 bases spanning the gap. CDR1 MNHEY and CDR2 SMNVEV come from the germline V gene (reference sequence). This CDR3 reads CASIESLRNANTEAFF. DNA for the CDR3: TGTGCCAGCATTGAAAGTTTAAGAAACGCTAACACTGAAGCTTTCTTT.

This clonotype occurred once. V is TRBV4-1 and J is TRBJ2-1; 9 positions match TRBD2. J was trimmed by 9 bases and V by 2 bases; bases with no gene match: 2. Germline CDR1 and CDR2: MGHRA and YSYEKL. This CDR3 contains 13 residues. In nucleotides, the CDR3 is TGCGCCAGCAGCCAACTAGCGGGGAGTGAGCAGTTCTTC. It specifies CASSQLAGSEQFF.

The V and J genes are TRBV27 and TRBJ2-5; 8 nucleotides align to TRBD2. From germline, CDR1 is MNHEY and CDR2 SMNVEV (reference sequence). V was pared by 3 bases and J by 11 bases, with 14 bases of the junction left unmatched. CDR3 length: 15 amino acids. The CDR3, as DNA: TGTGCCAGCAGTTTCATACGAGCGGGAGACAATGAGCAGTACTTC. It translates to CASSFIRAGDNEQYF.

There are a few counts of this clonotype. The V call is TRBV2, the J call TRBJ1-2; a weak D match, TRBD1 (6 bases). Germline V gives CDR1 SNHLY, CDR2 FYNNEI. The CDR3 consists of 16 residues. The V gene lost 4 bases and the J gene lost 2 bases, with 17 bases spanning the gap. The CDR3 loop reads CASSGFGGRENYGYTF. The DNA of the CDR3 is TGTGCCAGCAGTGGTTTTGGGGGGCGCGAGAACTATGGCTACACCTTC.

The chain combines TRBV12-3 or TRBV12-4 with TRBJ2-3; 7 nucleotides align to TRBD2. The J segment lost 6 bases and the V segment lost 3 bases, leaving 6 bases of the junction unmatched. The CDR3 length is 14 residues. The CDR3 spells CASSLERGSDTQYF. In DNA form, the CDR3 reads TGTGCCAGCAGTTTGGAGCGGGGATCGGATACGCAGTATTTT.

In this sample, this clonotype turned up many times. The rearrangement links TRBV12-3 or TRBV12-4 to TRBJ2-7, with a tentative D call TRBD1 (5 bases). The CDR3 extends over 15 amino acids. V was shortened by 0 bases and J by 1 base, with 10 bases between the two germline ends. CDR3 amino acids: CASSLAAGRSYEQYF. The CDR3 DNA is TGTGCCAGCAGTTTAGCGGCAGGGCGGTCCTACGAGCAGTACTTC.

On this clonotype itself: A much larger clone differs from this one at a single base, so this may be a read error. The chain recombines TRBV27 with TRBJ2-3; D might be TRBD1 or TRBD2, each matching 5 bases. The CDR3 length is 16 residues. V lost 8 bases to trimming and J lost 5 bases, with 23 bases between them. Germline V gives CDR1 MNHEY, CDR2 SMNVEV (reference sequence). CDR3 protein: CASSPTRGRKLDTQYF. The CDR3 DNA is TGTGCCAGCTCACCAACGAGGGGCCGAAAGCTAGATACGCAGTATTTT.

With regard to this clonotype: Compared with germline, one end of the junction differs, possibly owing to a read error. V gene TRBV12-3 or TRBV12-4 combines with J gene TRBJ2-7; 10 bases line up with TRBD2. The CDR3 has 14 residues. CDR3 amino acids: CASTLSGRVYEQYF. The CDR3 region has the DNA TGTGCCAGCACCCTAAGCGGGAGGGTCTACGAACAGTACTTC.

The chain links TRBV6-6 to TRBJ1-1; D is unclear. The CDR3 sequence is 14 residues long. Trimming took 2 bases from V and 1 from J, leaving 8 bases between them. Per the germline V gene, CDR1 is MNHNY and CDR2 is SVGAGI (reference sequence). CDR3 in DNA: TGTGCCAGCAGTTACCCAACAGAGAACACTGAAGCTTTCTTT. Protein product: CASSYPTENTEAFF.

The gene calls are TRBV30 and TRBJ2-3; the D gene could be TRBD1 or TRBD2 (5 bases each). Germline-derived CDR1 and CDR2 are GTSNPN and SVGIG (reference sequence). V was shortened by 0 bases and J by 2 bases, with 9 bases between the two germline ends. The CDR3 covers 14 residues. CDR3 coding DNA: TGTGCCTGGAGTGTTCCAGGGACCACAGATACGCAGTATTTT. Protein sequence: CAWSVPGTTDTQYF.